The TCR beta chain under discussion was sequenced for a study of T cell responses to AZD1222 COVID-19 vaccine. Overall study results and limits: Close to half of all spike-specific TCRs reportedly target regions of the variants that are unmutated. Mostly white British, mostly female donors; authors suggested clonal diversity may be underestimated. Repertoire sampling happened only post peak T cell response.

The CDR3 spans 11 residues. Germline V gene data show CDR1 as ENHRY and CDR2 as SYGVKD. The V and J ends lost 4 bases and 5 bases respectively, with 5 bases between them. Here immunoSEQ multiplex PCR was the method, and the copy in TCRdb shows in-frame clones only, minus some. The sample holds 95,000 to 120,000 clones; about 87% are singletons and the top ten take 6.5%. A remark on this clone: Antigen unknown.

The V and J genes are TRBV10-3 and TRBJ1-1; D gene ambiguous. This receptor was obtained from an adult who received the AZD1222 COVID-19 vaccine. Sequences were derived from peripheral blood, sampled 28 days after the second AZD1222 dose. The CDR3 DNA reads as TGTGCCATCAGTGCGGGGACTGAAGCTTTCTTT. This translates into CAISAGTEAFF.